Listed here are 28 T cell receptor beta chains from one sample, sequenced in a study of CD8+ T cells in alopecia areata. Treatment in this sample: oral pan-JAK inhibitor, 5-10 mg twice daily. RNA extraction and reverse transcription yielded cDNA as sequencing template. Measured with immunoSEQ multiplex PCR; TCRdb has only the in-frame clones, and not every one. The sample lists hundreds of thousands of clones; 45% to 70% were seen once. Sequencing used CD4+ T cells sorted from blood, obtained at approximately week 52, from a patient treated with tofacitinib. The receptors were gathered from a human donor with alopecia areata.

This clone has only a few counts. The CDR3 DNA is TGTGATCCCCGGGGTGAGGATCGGATTGAAGCTTTCTTT. It codes for CDPRGEDRIEAFF. The chain links TRBV19 to TRBJ1-1, with unresolved D. The germline V gene encodes CDR1 LNHDA and CDR2 SQIVND (reference sequence). This CDR3 has 13 amino acids.

The V and J genes are TRBV15 and TRBJ1-5, with 7 bases aligning to TRBD1. This CDR3 is 15 amino acids long. CDR1 is LNHNV, CDR2 YYDKDF, per germline (reference sequence). Germline trimming cut 4 bases from V and 2 bases from J; bases unmatched to any gene: 5. Here the CDR3 DNA reads TGTGCCACCAGCACAGACAGGGAGGGCAATCAGCCCCAGCATTTT. This sequence encodes CATSTDREGNQPQHF.

This chain joins TRBV30 and TRBJ2-5; TRBD2 aligns across 8 bases. With 2 bases clipped from V and 2 bases from J, the junction kept 4 bases outside the gene matches. CDR3 length equals 14 residues. CDR1 and CDR2 (germline): GTSNPN, SVGIG (reference sequence). This CDR3 is CAWSPGTRQETQYF. The CDR3 region has the DNA TGTGCCTGGAGTCCCGGGACTAGACAAGAGACCCAGTACTTC.

V gene TRBV30 combines with J gene TRBJ1-5; 11 nucleotides match TRBD1. V lost 4 bases to trimming and J lost 6 bases; unmatched junction nucleotides: 5. CDR3 length: 14 residues. The germline CDR1 and CDR2 sequences are GTSNPN and SVGIG (reference sequence). The chain's CDR3 is CAWTGTGGAQPQHF. CDR3 nucleotide sequence: TGTGCCTGGACCGGGACAGGGGGAGCTCAGCCCCAGCATTTT.

The chain uses TRBV7-7 and TRBJ1-1; D not certain. Germline V CDR1 and CDR2: SSHAT, FNYEAQ (reference sequence). CDR3 length equals 10 residues. The DNA for the CDR3 is TGTGCTAGCCCGGACCCCCGGGCTTTCTTT. This gives the protein CASPDPRAFF. Filled out from reference TRBV7-7 and TRBJ1-1, the complete variable domain reads GAGVSQSPRYKVTKRGQDVTLRCDPISSHATLYWYQQALGQGPEFLTYFNYEAQPDKSGLPSDRFSAERPEGSISTLTIQRTEQRDSAMYRCASPDPRAFFGQGTRLTVV.

The CDR3 bases are TGCAGCGTCATCGGGACAGGGGGCTCGAACATTCAGTACTTC. It encodes CSVIGTGGSNIQYF. This rearrangement joins TRBV29-1 to TRBJ2-4; 12 nucleotides align to TRBD1. The ends lost 6 bases at V and 7 bases at J; junction bases unmatched: 7. Germline V gene data show CDR1 as SQVTM and CDR2 as ANQGSEA. CDR3 length equals 14 residues. The entire variable domain, with the rest obtained from reference TRBV29-1 and TRBJ2-4, is as follows: SAVISQKPSRDICQRGTSLTIQCQVDSQVTMMFWYRQQPGQSLTLIATANQGSEATYESGFVIDKFPISRPNLTFSTLTVSNMSPEDSSIYLCSVIGTGGSNIQYFGAGTRLSVL.

The rearrangement links TRBV30 to TRBJ1-2; 8 bases map to TRBD1. CDR1 GTSNPN and CDR2 SVGIG come from the germline V gene (reference sequence). The CDR3 loop spans 12 amino acids. V lost 4 bases to trimming and J lost 3 bases; unmatched junction nucleotides: 1. The CDR3 DNA is TGTGCCTGGACAGGGGGCGACTATGGCTACACCTTC. This translates into CAWTGGDYGYTF.

This clone was seen a single time. The V gene is TRBV29-1, the J gene TRBJ1-1; 9 nucleotides align to TRBD1. CDR1 and CDR2 from the germline V gene are SQVTM and ANQGSEA. The CDR3 loop spans 13 amino acids. The V and J ends lost 5 bases and 3 bases, in that order; junction bases with no gene match: 4. In DNA form, the CDR3 reads TGCAGCGTTTCGGGACAGGGCCACACTGAAGCTTTCTTT. The encoded protein is CSVSGQGHTEAFF.

In its sample, this clone was seen a few times. The chain carries TRBV7-9 and TRBJ2-2; possible D gene TRBD1, 6 bases. Germline CDR1 and CDR2: SEHNR and FQNEAQ (reference sequence). V lost 6 bases and J 3 bases, leaving 26 bases between the germline ends. This CDR3 is 19 amino acids long. The CDR3 nucleotides are TGTGCCAGCAGACCCCCCCTCGGGACACTCAAGGGGGACACCGGGGAGCTGTTTTTT. Translated: CASRPPLGTLKGDTGELFF.

The J gene is TRBJ2-5, the V gene TRBV29-1; a possible D gene is TRBD2 (6 bases). V lost 8 bases, J lost 4 bases, and 17 bases lay in between. The CDR3 consists of 13 residues. Looked up from germline, CDR1 is SQVTM and CDR2 is ANQGSEA. CDR3 nucleotides: TGCAGCTTTAACGGGGGTTCCGGAGAGACCCAGTACTTC. Translated, it gives CSFNGGSGETQYF. The full variable domain, its missing parts supplied by reference TRBV29-1 and TRBJ2-5, is SAVISQKPSRDICQRGTSLTIQCQVDSQVTMMFWYRQQPGQSLTLIATANQGSEATYESGFVIDKFPISRPNLTFSTLTVSNMSPEDSSIYLCSFNGGSGETQYFGPGTRLLVL.

The rearrangement uses TRBV2 and TRBJ2-5, with a possible D match to TRBD2 (5 bases). The ends were cut back, 0 bases at V and 5 bases at J, with 16 bases in the middle. The germline V gene encodes CDR1 SNHLY and CDR2 FYNNEI. CDR3 length: 16 amino acids. DNA for the CDR3: TGTGCCAGCAGTGAAGCAGTACCGGGAAGGGTGGAGACCCAGTACTTC. It codes for CASSEAVPGRVETQYF. The full variable domain, completed using reference TRBV2 and TRBJ2-5, is EPEVTQTPSHQVTQMGQEVILRCVPISNHLYFYWYRQILGQKVEFLVSFYNNEISEKSEIFDDQFSVERPDGSNFTLKIRSTKLEDSAMYFCASSEAVPGRVETQYFGPGTRLLVL.

The table lists this clone with a few counts. The rearrangement uses TRBV19 and TRBJ1-5; 7 bases are shared with TRBD1. The trim removed 6 bases at V and 0 bases at J, leaving 14 bases unmatched. This CDR3 is 18 amino acids long. Germline CDR1 reads LNHDA; CDR2 reads SQIVND (reference sequence). Here the CDR3 DNA reads TGTGCCAGTAGGACAGGGCGTTCGGGCCTGCATAGCAATCAGCCCCAGCATTTT. Translation: CASRTGRSGLHSNQPQHF.

In this sample, this clone turned up once. The CDR3 loop reads CASSLALDEQFF. The CDR3 bases are TGCGCCAGCAGCTTGGCCCTGGATGAGCAGTTCTTC. V and J are TRBV5-1 and TRBJ2-1; no firm D call. The germline V and J ends were trimmed by 0 bases and 8 bases, with 6 bases remaining between them. Germline CDR1 is SGHRS and CDR2 is YFSETQ. This CDR3 contains 12 residues.

The chain is built from TRBV13 and TRBJ2-5, with TRBD2 matching over 7 bases. The CDR3 has 16 residues. Trimming at V came to 2 bases and at J to 2 bases, leaving 8 bases not matched to a gene. Germline CDR1 and CDR2: PRHDT and FYEKMQ (reference sequence). The CDR3 DNA is TGTGCCAGCAGCTTAAGAAGGTCTAGCGGTCAAGAGACCCAGTACTTC. Its translation: CASSLRRSSGQETQYF.

This clone came up a few times. The J gene is TRBJ1-2, the V gene TRBV4-3, with D hard to call. The CDR3 contains 12 residues. Trimming cost V 0 bases and J 7 bases, with 6 bases left between them. CDR1 and CDR2 from the germline V gene are LGHNA and YSLEER. CDR3 sequence reads: CASSQEGLGYTF. CDR3 sequence (DNA): TGCGCCAGCAGCCAAGAGGGTCTTGGCTACACCTTC.

This chain connects TRBV27 to TRBJ1-6; 10 bases agree with TRBD1. The CDR3 contains 17 residues. V lost 6 bases to trimming and J lost 10 bases; unmatched junction nucleotides: 15. Germline values: CDR1 MNHEY, CDR2 SMNVEV (reference sequence). The CDR3 loop reads CASRPGQGPPLGSPLHF. CDR3 nucleotides: TGTGCCAGCAGGCCGGGACAGGGGCCACCTCTTGGCTCACCCCTCCACTTT.

This clone was found a few times. This sequence joins TRBV29-1 and TRBJ1-6, with TRBD1 identical over 8 bases. J gave up 9 bases and V 3 bases, and 7 bases lay outside the gene matches. This CDR3 has 14 residues. The germline V gene encodes CDR1 SQVTM and CDR2 ANQGSEA. CDR3 in amino acids: CSVELTGAGSPLHF. The DNA of the CDR3 is TGCAGCGTTGAGTTGACAGGGGCAGGTTCACCCCTCCACTTT.

The genes are TRBV10-3 and TRBJ2-5; no clear D. The germline CDR1 and CDR2 sequences are ENHRY and SYGVKD. The CDR3 has 15 amino acids. The V end lost 0 bases, the J end lost 4 bases, and 12 bases lay between the germline ends. CDR3 bases: TGTGCCATCAGTGAGTCTGGTGCCTCGCGAGAGACCCAGTACTTC. It yields the protein CAISESGASRETQYF.

This clone has more than one count but fewer than ten. The chain joins TRBV2 to TRBJ2-5, with D perhaps matching TRBD2 (5 bases). The CDR3 length is 13 residues. The germline V gene encodes CDR1 SNHLY and CDR2 FYNNEI. Trimming took off 3 bases at V and 4 bases at J, with 9 bases between the two ends. The CDR3 nucleotides read TGTGCCAGCAGTGAGCTGGCGGGAGAGACCCAGTACTTC. Translation: CASSELAGETQYF.

In its sample, this clone was seen a few times. J is TRBJ2-3 and V is TRBV7-9; TRBD1 is a possible D gene (5 bases). Germline V lookup: CDR1 SEHNR, CDR2 FQNEAQ (reference sequence). V lost 5 bases, J lost 6 bases, and 9 bases lay in between. CDR3 length: 12 residues. CDR3 sequence reads: CASSPYRDTQYF. The CDR3 DNA reads TGTGCCAGCAGCCCGTACAGGGATACGCAGTATTTT.

This clone was observed once. This sequence joins TRBV4-2 and TRBJ2-3, with TRBD2 matching 13 bases. V lost 4 bases, J lost 3 bases, and 7 bases stayed unmatched. From germline, CDR1 is LGHNA and CDR2 YNFKEQ. The CDR3 runs 17 residues. The DNA of the CDR3 is TGTGCCAGCAGCCTTAATCCGGGACTAGCGGGGACAGATACGCAGTATTTT. It is translated as CASSLNPGLAGTDTQYF.

The CDR3 region has the DNA TGTGCCAGCAGCTACCCGGGCAGCGGGAACACTGAAGCTTTCTTT. It is translated as CASSYPGSGNTEAFF. The chain couples TRBV13 to TRBJ1-1; D call uncertain. The germline gives CDR1 PRHDT, CDR2 FYEKMQ (reference sequence). Trimming took off 4 bases at V and 1 base at J, with 13 bases between the two ends. The CDR3 loop spans 15 amino acids.

This clone was observed a single time. The chain has TRBV30 and TRBJ1-2; D perhaps matches TRBD1 (6 bases). Trimming took 2 bases from V and 2 from J, leaving 12 bases between them. The CDR3 length is 14 residues. Germline V CDR1 and CDR2: GTSNPN, SVGIG (reference sequence). The CDR3 spells CAWSIRQANYGYTF. The CDR3 DNA reads TGTGCCTGGAGTATTCGACAGGCAAACTATGGCTACACCTTC.

The V and J genes are TRBV29-1 and TRBJ1-1, with TRBD1 matching over 9 bases. The germline gives CDR1 SQVTM, CDR2 ANQGSEA. With V trimmed by 4 bases and J by 4 bases, 4 bases remained unmatched. The CDR3 has 13 residues. The CDR3 DNA reads as TGCAGCGTTGTGGGACAGGGAATCACTGAAGCTTTCTTT. This encodes CSVVGQGITEAFF. The full variable domain, in which reference TRBV29-1 and TRBJ1-1 provide the parts outside the CDR3, is SAVISQKPSRDICQRGTSLTIQCQVDSQVTMMFWYRQQPGQSLTLIATANQGSEATYESGFVIDKFPISRPNLTFSTLTVSNMSPEDSSIYLCSVVGQGITEAFFGQGTRLTVV.

The rearrangement links TRBV15 to TRBJ2-4; TRBD1 might be the D (6 bases). Germline assignment: CDR1 LNHNV and CDR2 YYDKDF (reference sequence). This CDR3 region has 13 residues. Between the trimmed V and J ends, which lost 9 bases and 6 bases, there was a span of 15 bases. For the CDR3, the DNA is TGTGCCACTGGGGACACCGTCCTAAACATTCAGTACTTC. Protein sequence: CATGDTVLNIQYF.

The rearrangement uses TRBV5-4 and TRBJ2-1, with D possibly matching TRBD2 (5 bases). This CDR3 region has 15 residues. Looked up from germline, CDR1 is SGHNT and CDR2 is YYREEE (reference sequence). V shed 4 bases and J shed 3 bases, with 14 bases lying between them. CDR3 sequence reads: CASSPRGPSYNEQFF. CDR3 sequence (DNA): TGTGCCAGCAGCCCCAGAGGGCCGAGCTACAATGAGCAGTTCTTC.

This clone turned up a few times. The chain joins TRBV23-1 to TRBJ2-2; 11 bases line up with TRBD1. TRBV23-1 is designated an ORF whose function remains uncertain. V gave up 3 bases and J gave up 0 bases; unmatched junction bases: 9. This CDR3 has 19 amino acids. CDR3: CASSHPDRGPRPNTGELFF. In DNA, the CDR3 is TGCGCCAGCAGTCATCCGGACAGGGGGCCGCGACCGAACACCGGGGAGCTGTTTTTT.

The sample holds a few counts of this clone. The identical CDR3 is also encoded by other nucleotide sequences in the sample. The V and J genes are TRBV29-1 and TRBJ2-2; the D is unclear. The V and J ends lost 4 bases and 3 bases respectively, with 3 bases between them. Germline CDR1 reads SQVTM; CDR2 reads ANQGSEA. The CDR3 runs 11 residues. The CDR3 DNA reads as TGCAGCGTTGCCTACACCGGGGAGCTGTTTTTT. This gives the protein CSVAYTGELFF.